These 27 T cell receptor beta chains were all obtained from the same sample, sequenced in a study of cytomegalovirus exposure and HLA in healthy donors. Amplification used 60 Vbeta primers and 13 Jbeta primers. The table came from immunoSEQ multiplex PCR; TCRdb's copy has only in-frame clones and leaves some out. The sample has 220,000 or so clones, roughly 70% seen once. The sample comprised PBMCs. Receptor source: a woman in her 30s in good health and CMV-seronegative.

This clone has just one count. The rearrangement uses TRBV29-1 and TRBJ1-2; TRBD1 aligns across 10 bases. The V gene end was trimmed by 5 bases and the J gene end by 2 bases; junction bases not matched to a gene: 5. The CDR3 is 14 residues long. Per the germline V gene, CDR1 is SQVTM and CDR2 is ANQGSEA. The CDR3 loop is CSVLDRGPNYGYTF. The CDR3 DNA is TGCAGCGTTCTCGACAGGGGGCCCAACTATGGCTACACCTTC.

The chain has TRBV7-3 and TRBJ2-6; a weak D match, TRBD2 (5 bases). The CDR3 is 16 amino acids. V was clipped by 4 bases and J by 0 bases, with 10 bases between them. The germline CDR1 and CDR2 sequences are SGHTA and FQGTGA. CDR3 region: CASSSYTSSGANVLTF. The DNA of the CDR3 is TGTGCCAGCAGCTCCTATACTAGCTCTGGGGCCAACGTCCTGACTTTC.

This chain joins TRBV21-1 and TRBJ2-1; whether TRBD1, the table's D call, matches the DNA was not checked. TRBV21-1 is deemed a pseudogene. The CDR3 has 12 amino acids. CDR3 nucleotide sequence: TGTGCCAGCAGCCCGGCGAGACAAACGAGGTTCTTC. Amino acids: CASSPARQTRFF.

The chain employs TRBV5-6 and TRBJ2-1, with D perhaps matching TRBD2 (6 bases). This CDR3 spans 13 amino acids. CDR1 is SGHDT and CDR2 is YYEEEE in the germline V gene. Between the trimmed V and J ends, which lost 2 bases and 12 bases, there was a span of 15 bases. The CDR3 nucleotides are TGTGCCAGCAGCTTTGGGGACTTGGTCTGGCAGTTCTTC. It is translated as CASSFGDLVWQFF.

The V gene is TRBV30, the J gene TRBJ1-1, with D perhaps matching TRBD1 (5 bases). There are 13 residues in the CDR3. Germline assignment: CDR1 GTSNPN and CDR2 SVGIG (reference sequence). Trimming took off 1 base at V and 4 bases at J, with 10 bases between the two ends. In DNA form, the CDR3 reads TGTGCCTGGAGTGAGCAGGGAAGCACTGAAGCTTTCTTT. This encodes CAWSEQGSTEAFF. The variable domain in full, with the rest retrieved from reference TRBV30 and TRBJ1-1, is SQTIHQWPATLVQPVGSPLSLECTVEGTSNPNLYWYRQAAGRGLQLLFYSVGIGQISSEVPQNLSASRPQDRQFILSSKKLLLSDSGFYLCAWSEQGSTEAFFGQGTRLTVV.

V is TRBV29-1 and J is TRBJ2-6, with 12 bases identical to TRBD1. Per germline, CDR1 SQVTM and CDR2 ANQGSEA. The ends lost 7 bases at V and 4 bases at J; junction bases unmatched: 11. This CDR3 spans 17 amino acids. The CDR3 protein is CSAAGTGGVFGANVLTF. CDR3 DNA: TGCAGCGCCGCCGGGACAGGGGGCGTTTTCGGGGCCAACGTCCTGACTTTC. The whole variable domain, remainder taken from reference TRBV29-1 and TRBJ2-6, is SAVISQKPSRDICQRGTSLTIQCQVDSQVTMMFWYRQQPGQSLTLIATANQGSEATYESGFVIDKFPISRPNLTFSTLTVSNMSPEDSSIYLCSAAGTGGVFGANVLTFGAGSRLTVL.

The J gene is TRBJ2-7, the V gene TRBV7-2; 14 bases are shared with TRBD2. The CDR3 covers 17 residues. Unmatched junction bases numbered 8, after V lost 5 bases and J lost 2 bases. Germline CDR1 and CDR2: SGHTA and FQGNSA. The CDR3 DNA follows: TGTGCCAGCAGCCTTTCGGGGACTAGCGGGAGTCCCTACGAGCAGTACTTC. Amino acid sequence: CASSLSGTSGSPYEQYF.

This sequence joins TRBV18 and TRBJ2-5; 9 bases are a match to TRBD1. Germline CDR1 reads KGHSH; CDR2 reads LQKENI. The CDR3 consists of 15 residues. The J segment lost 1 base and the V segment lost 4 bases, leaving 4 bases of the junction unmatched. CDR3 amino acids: CASSRPGQGQETQYF. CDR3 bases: TGTGCCAGCTCACGTCCGGGACAGGGCCAAGAGACCCAGTACTTC.

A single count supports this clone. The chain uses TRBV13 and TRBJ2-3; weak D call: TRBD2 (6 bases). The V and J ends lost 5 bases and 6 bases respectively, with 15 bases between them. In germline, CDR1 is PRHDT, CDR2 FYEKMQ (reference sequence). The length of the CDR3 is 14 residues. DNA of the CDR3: TGTGCCAGCAGCCAGGGACTCACCCGGGATACGCAGTATTTT. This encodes CASSQGLTRDTQYF. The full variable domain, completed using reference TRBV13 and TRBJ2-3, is AAGVIQSPRHLIKEKRETATLKCYPIPRHDTVYWYQQGPGQDPQFLISFYEKMQSDKGSIPDRFSAQQFSDYHSELNMSSLELGDSALYFCASSQGLTRDTQYFGPGTRLTVL.

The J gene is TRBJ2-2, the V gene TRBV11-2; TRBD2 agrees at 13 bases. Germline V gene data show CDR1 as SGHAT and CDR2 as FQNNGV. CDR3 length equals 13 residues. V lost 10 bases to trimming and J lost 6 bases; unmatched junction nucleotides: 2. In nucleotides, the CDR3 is TGTGCCACAGGACTAGCGGGAGCCGGGGAGCTGTTTTTT. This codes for CATGLAGAGELFF.

For the CDR3, the DNA is TGTGCCAGTAACCCGGCGGCGGGAGGGGTGTACAATGAGCAGTTCTTC. This sequence encodes CASNPAAGGVYNEQFF. The chain recombines TRBV19 with TRBJ2-1, with 9 bases matching TRBD2. This CDR3 is built from 16 residues. The V gene end was trimmed by 7 bases and the J gene end by 4 bases; junction bases not matched to a gene: 11. CDR1 and CDR2 from the germline V gene are LNHDA and SQIVND (reference sequence).

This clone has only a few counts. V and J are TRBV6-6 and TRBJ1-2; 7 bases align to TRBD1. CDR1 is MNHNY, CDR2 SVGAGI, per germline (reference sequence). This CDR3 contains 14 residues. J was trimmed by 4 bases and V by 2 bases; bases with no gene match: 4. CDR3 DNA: TGTGCCAGCAGTTACGACAGGGCCCCCTATGGCTACACCTTC. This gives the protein CASSYDRAPYGYTF.

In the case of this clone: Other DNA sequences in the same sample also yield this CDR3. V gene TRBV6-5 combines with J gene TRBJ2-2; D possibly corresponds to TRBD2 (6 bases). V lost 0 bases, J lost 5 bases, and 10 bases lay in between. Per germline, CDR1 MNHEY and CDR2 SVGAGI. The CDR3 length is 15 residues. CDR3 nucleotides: TGTGCCAGCAGTTACTCGAGCGCGGGAACCGGGGAGCTGTTTTTT. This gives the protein CASSYSSAGTGELFF.

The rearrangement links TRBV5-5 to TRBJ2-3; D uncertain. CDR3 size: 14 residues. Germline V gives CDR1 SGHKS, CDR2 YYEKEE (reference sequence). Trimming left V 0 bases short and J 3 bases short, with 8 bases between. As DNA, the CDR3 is TGTGCCAGCAGCTTGGTCCGAGCGACAGATACGCAGTATTTT. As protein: CASSLVRATDTQYF.

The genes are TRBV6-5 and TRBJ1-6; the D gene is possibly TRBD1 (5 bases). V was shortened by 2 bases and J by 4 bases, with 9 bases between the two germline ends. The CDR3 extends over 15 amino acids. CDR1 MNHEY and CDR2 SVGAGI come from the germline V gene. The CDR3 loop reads CASSYLGHYNSPLHF. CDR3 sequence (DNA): TGTGCCAGCAGTTACCTGGGGCATTATAATTCACCCCTCCACTTT.

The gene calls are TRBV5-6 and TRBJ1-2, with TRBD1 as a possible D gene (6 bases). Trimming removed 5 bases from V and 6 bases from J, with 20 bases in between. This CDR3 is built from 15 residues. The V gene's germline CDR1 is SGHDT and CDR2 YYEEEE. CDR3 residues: CASRPRTAWANGYTF. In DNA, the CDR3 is TGTGCCAGCAGACCAAGGACAGCCTGGGCAAATGGCTACACCTTC.

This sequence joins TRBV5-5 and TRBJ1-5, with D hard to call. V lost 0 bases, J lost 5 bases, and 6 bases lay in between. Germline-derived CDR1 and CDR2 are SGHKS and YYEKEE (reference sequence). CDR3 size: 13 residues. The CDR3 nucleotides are TGTGCCAGCAGCTTGGAAGCCGATCAGCCCCAGCATTTT. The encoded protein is CASSLEADQPQHF.

The DNA for the CDR3 is TGCGCCAACCAAGACAGCGAGCAGTACTTC. Residues: CANQDSEQYF. The chain is built from TRBV23-1 and TRBJ2-7, with a tentative D call TRBD1 (5 bases). TRBV23-1 is identified as an open reading frame with a role that is uncertain. The CDR3 covers 10 residues. The V end was cut by 10 bases, the J end by 6 bases, with 10 bases between.

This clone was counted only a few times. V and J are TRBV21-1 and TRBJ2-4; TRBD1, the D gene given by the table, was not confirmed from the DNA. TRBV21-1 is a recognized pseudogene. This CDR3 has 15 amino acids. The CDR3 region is CASSKVGGSKNIQYF. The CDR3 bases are TGTGCCAGCAGCAAAGTAGGGGGATCCAAAAACATTCAGTACTTC.

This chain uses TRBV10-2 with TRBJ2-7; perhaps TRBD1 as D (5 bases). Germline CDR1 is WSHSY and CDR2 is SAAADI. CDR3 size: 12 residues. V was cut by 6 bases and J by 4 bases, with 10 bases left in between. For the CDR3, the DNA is TGCGCCAGCAGCGACAGTCCGTACGAGCAGTACTTC. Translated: CASSDSPYEQYF.

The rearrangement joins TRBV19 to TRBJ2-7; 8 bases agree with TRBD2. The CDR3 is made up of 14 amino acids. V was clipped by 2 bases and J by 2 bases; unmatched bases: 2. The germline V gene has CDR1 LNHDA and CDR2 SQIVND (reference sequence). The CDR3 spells CASSISGGAYEQYF. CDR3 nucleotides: TGTGCCAGTAGTATAAGCGGGGGAGCCTACGAGCAGTACTTC.

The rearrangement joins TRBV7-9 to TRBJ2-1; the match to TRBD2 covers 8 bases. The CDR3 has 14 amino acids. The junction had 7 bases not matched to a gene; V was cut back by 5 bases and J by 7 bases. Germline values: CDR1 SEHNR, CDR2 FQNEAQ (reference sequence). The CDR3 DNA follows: TGTGCCAGCAGCCTGCCGGGGGGGCCGAATGAGCAGTTCTTC. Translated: CASSLPGGPNEQFF.

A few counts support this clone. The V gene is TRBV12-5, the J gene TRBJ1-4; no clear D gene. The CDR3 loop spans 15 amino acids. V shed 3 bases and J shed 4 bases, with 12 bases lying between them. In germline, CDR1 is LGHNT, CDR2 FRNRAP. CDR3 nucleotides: TGTGCTAGTGGTTTTTTCACAGAGCTTAATGAAAAACTGTTTTTT. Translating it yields CASGFFTELNEKLFF.

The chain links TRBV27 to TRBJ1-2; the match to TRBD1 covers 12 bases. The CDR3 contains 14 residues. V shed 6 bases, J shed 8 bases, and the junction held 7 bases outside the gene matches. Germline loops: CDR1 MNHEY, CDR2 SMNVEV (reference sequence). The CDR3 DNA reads TGTGCCAGCAGCCGACGGGGACAGGGGGCGGGCTACACCTTC. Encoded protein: CASSRRGQGAGYTF.

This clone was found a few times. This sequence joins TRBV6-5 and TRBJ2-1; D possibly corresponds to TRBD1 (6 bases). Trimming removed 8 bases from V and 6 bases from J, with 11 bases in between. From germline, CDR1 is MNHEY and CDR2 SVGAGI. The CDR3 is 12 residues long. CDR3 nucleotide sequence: TGTGCCAGCTCCAACAGGGTCAATGAGCAGTTCTTC. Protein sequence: CASSNRVNEQFF.

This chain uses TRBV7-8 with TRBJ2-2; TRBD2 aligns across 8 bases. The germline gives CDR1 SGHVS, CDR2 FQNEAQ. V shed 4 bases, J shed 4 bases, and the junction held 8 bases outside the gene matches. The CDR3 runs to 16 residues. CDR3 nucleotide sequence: TGTGCCAGCAGCTCTGGAGCGGGAGCGGGCACCGGGGAGCTGTTTTTT. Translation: CASSSGAGAGTGELFF.

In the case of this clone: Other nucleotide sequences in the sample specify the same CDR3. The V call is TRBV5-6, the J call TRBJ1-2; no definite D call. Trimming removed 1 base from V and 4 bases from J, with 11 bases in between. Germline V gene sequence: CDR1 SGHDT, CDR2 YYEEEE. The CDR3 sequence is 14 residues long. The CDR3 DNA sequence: TGTGCCAGCAGCTTGTGGCCGGAGGTCTATGGCTACACCTTC. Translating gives CASSLWPEVYGYTF.